The rows below give T cell receptor beta chains drawn from one sample of a study of T-cell reconstitution after alpha-beta-depleted transplantation in children. TCRdb recomputed calls from the PCR reads with MiXCR, one row per CDR3 protein. Of roughly 350,000 distinct CDR3 sequences listed, roughly 17% are singletons. The material was PBMCs, mostly from graft donor cells, obtained 360 days after TCRalphabeta/CD19-depleted stem cell transplant. These receptors were taken from a male patient under 10 years old who had a stem cell transplant for acute lymphoblastic leukemia, so the T cells may come from the graft donor. The conserved cysteine and the conserved F or W are not part of the CDR3 here. Each record gives: CDR3 protein, clone size, V gene, J gene. Expanded clones get a size class; other rows say once, few or many, or leave the size out.

CDR3aa: ASGPTYQETQY
abundance: many
v_gene: TRBV7-9
j_gene: TRBJ2-5

CDR3aa: ASSLTGLAGTNEQF
abundance: few
v_gene: TRBV7-3
j_gene: TRBJ2-1

CDR3aa: SVPKGGNEQF
abundance: many
v_gene: TRBV29-1
j_gene: TRBJ2-1

CDR3aa: ASSLVGTSGKETQY
abundance: many
v_gene: TRBV7-6
j_gene: TRBJ2-5

CDR3aa: ASSARPGSFSGANVLT
abundance: NA
v_gene: TRBV6-1
j_gene: TRBJ2-6

CDR3aa: ASSLFRGFTDTQY
abundance: NA
v_gene: TRBV7-9
j_gene: TRBJ2-3

CDR3aa: SARDPQRPTGELF
abundance: many
v_gene: TRBV20-1
j_gene: TRBJ2-2

CDR3aa: ASSLRRRDTQY
abundance: NA
v_gene: TRBV5-1
j_gene: TRBJ2-3

CDR3aa: ASSLQAGTPDEQY
abundance: few
v_gene: TRBV7-2
j_gene: TRBJ2-7

CDR3aa: SARARGILPYEQY
abundance: NA
v_gene: TRBV20-1
j_gene: TRBJ2-7